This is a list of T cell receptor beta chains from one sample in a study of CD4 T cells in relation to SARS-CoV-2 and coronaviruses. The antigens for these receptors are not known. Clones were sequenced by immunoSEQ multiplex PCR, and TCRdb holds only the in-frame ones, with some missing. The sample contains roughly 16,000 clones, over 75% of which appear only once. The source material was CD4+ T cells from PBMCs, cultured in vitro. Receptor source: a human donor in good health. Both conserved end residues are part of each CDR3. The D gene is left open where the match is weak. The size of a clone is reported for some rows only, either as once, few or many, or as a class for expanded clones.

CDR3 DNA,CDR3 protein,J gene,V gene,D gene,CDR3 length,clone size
TGTGCCAGCAGCTTGGCAGGAGCGGGAGGTTCCTACAATGAGCAGTTCTTC,CASSLAGAGGSYNEQFF,TRBJ2-1,TRBV5-6,TRBD2,17,.
TGTGCCAGCAGCCTCACAGGGGGCAAAGATTCACCCCTCCACTTT,CASSLTGGKDSPLHF,TRBJ1-6,TRBV9,TRBD1,15,.
TGTGCCAGCAGTCCAGGTGGGATCGATTTGGGCTACACCTTC,CASSPGGIDLGYTF,TRBJ1-2,TRBV3-1/TRBV3-2,.,14,.
TGTGCCAGCAGTGAAAAACAGGGGCGAGGCTACGAGCAGTACTTC,CASSEKQGRGYEQYF,TRBJ2-7,TRBV6-1,TRBD1,15,.
TGTGCCAGCAGCTTCGGGTCTGAAGCTTTCTTT,CASSFGSEAFF,TRBJ1-1,TRBV3-1/TRBV3-2,.,11,.
TGTGCCAGCAGCCGGGGTGTCCTATACGAGCAGTACTTC,CASSRGVLYEQYF,TRBJ2-7,TRBV14,.,13,.
TGTGCCAGCTCACCTGGTCGAGACGAGCAGTACTTC,CASSPGRDEQYF,TRBJ2-7,TRBV18,.,12,.
TGTGCCATCAGTCAGGGAAATACAGGGGGAGAGACCCAGTACTTC,CAISQGNTGGETQYF,TRBJ2-5,TRBV10-3,TRBD1,15,.
TGTGCCAGCAGTGAGTCGCGCCTAGCCAAAAACATTCAGTACTTC,CASSESRLAKNIQYF,TRBJ2-4,TRBV2,.,15,once
TGTGCCAGCAGCTTGGCCCTGACTAGCGGGAGGGGCACAGATACGCAGTATTTT,CASSLALTSGRGTDTQYF,TRBJ2-3,TRBV5-8,TRBD2,18,.
TGTGCCAGCAGCTCTGGTACAGTGGCCAATTCACCCCTCCACTTT,CASSSGTVANSPLHF,TRBJ1-6,TRBV7-9,.,15,once
TGTGCCTGGGGGAAACAGGGGGACACCCCCCAGCATTTT,CAWGKQGDTPQHF,TRBJ1-5,TRBV30,TRBD1,13,.
TGTGCCATCAGTGAGGGGGGGTCGGGTGAAAAACTGTTTTTT,CAISEGGSGEKLFF,TRBJ1-4,TRBV10-3,.,14,.
TGTGCCAGCAGTGAAGCGCTTACAACGGCTTTCTTT,CASSEALTTAFF,TRBJ1-1,TRBV2,.,12,few
TGTGCCAGCAGTACTAACAGAGGGACAGGGGGTTTTTACGAGCAGTACTTC,CASSTNRGTGGFYEQYF,TRBJ2-7,TRBV27,TRBD1,17,.
TGCACCAGCAGGCGTACGACAGGGTCCGATGGCTACACCTTC,CTSRRTTGSDGYTF,TRBJ1-2,TRBV1,.,14,few
TGTGCCAGCAGCTTTCTCCGACAGGCAGGCACAGATACGCAGTATTTT,CASSFLRQAGTDTQYF,TRBJ2-3,TRBV7-9,.,16,.
TGTGCCAGCAGCCTAGGCGGGAACAGCAGGTATTTT,CASSLGGNSRYF,TRBJ2-3,TRBV3-1/TRBV3-2,.,12,.
TGTGCAAGTCGCACCCCATTCGGGGAGGCTAGCGGTTACAATGAGCAGTTCTTC,CASRTPFGEASGYNEQFF,TRBJ2-1,TRBV12-2,.,18,.
TGTGCCAGCAGACAAACCCGTTCTGAAGCTTTCTTT,CASRQTRSEAFF,TRBJ1-1,TRBV6-5,.,12,once
TGTGCCAGCAGTTCCCTGTTGGGCAAGCAGTATTTT,CASSSLLGKQYF,TRBJ2-3,TRBV28,.,12,once
TGTGCCAGCAGCCACCTGGGAGCAGGGGTAATGAACACTGAAGCTTTCTTT,CASSHLGAGVMNTEAFF,TRBJ1-1,TRBV14,.,17,.
TGCGCCAGCAGCCAGCTTCCTATCCTTTGGGGCTCCTACGAGCAGTACTTC,CASSQLPILWGSYEQYF,TRBJ2-7,TRBV4-1,.,17,few
TGTGCCACCAGTGATCCCAGCGGGAGGGGGGGCAATGAGCAGTTCTTC,CATSDPSGRGGNEQFF,TRBJ2-1,TRBV24-1,TRBD2,16,few
TGCAGTGCCCCCTCAGAGACCCAGTACTTC,CSAPSETQYF,TRBJ2-5,TRBV20-1,.,10,.
TGTGCCACCGGCCGACAGGGGAACACCGGGGAGCTGTTTTTT,CATGRQGNTGELFF,TRBJ2-2,TRBV24-1,TRBD1,14,.
TGTGCCAGCAGCAGGGGGGACAGGATCTCCTACAATGAGCAGTTCTTC,CASSRGDRISYNEQFF,TRBJ2-1,TRBV3-1/TRBV3-2,TRBD1,16,.
TGTGCCACCACAAGAGGGGTCGGAACTGAAGCTTTCTTT,CATTRGVGTEAFF,TRBJ1-1,TRBV10-3,.,13,.
TGTGCCAGCAGTGAAAGGGAGTACGAGCAGTACTTC,CASSEREYEQYF,TRBJ2-7,TRBV2,.,12,.
TGTGCCAGCAGCCCCGGCCTATCGACAGGGTGGGGAGAGCAGTACTTC,CASSPGLSTGWGEQYF,TRBJ2-7,TRBV3-1/TRBV3-2,TRBD1,16,.
TGTGCCAGCAGTTTAGAGGTGAATCAGCCCCAGCATTTT,CASSLEVNQPQHF,TRBJ1-5,TRBV12-3/TRBV12-4,.,13,.
TGTGCCAGCAGCTTAAGAGCGGGGGACTATGGCTACACCTTC,CASSLRAGDYGYTF,TRBJ1-2,TRBV5-4,.,14,.
TGTGCCAGTAGTATAGAAGCTGGGCCCTCTCGGCAGCCCCAGCATTTT,CASSIEAGPSRQPQHF,TRBJ1-5,TRBV19,.,16,.
TGTGCCAGCAGCTTAACTGGCGTATACGCGAACACCGGGGAGCTGTTTTTT,CASSLTGVYANTGELFF,TRBJ2-2,TRBV7-2,.,17,.
TGCGCCAGCAGCTTGTCCTGGGATAGCAATCAGCCCCAGCATTTT,CASSLSWDSNQPQHF,TRBJ1-5,TRBV5-1,.,15,.
TGTGCCAGCAGCTTAACTAGCAGAAGCACAGATACGCAGTATTTT,CASSLTSRSTDTQYF,TRBJ2-3,TRBV7-3,.,15,.
TGTGCCAGCAGTTCATACATGACCTACGAGCAGTACTTC,CASSSYMTYEQYF,TRBJ2-7,TRBV27,.,13,.
TGTGCCAGCAGTTTTCTGCAGGGGTGGACAGATACGCAGTATTTT,CASSFLQGWTDTQYF,TRBJ2-3,TRBV27,.,15,.
TGCAGTGCTAGTTCACTTGTTGGGGGGGCGCTCCAAGAGACCCAGTACTTC,CSASSLVGGALQETQYF,TRBJ2-5,TRBV20-1,.,17,.
TGTGCCAGCAGCGTAGCGGGAGGGAACTACGAGCAGTACTTC,CASSVAGGNYEQYF,TRBJ2-7,TRBV7-3,TRBD2,14,once
TGTGCCAGCAGTTTATGGGGGGGCGGGGAGCTGTTTTTT,CASSLWGGGELFF,TRBJ2-2,TRBV27,TRBD2,13,few
TGTGCCAGCAGCTTAGGTTGGGACAGGGCCTCCTACGAGCAGTACTTC,CASSLGWDRASYEQYF,TRBJ2-7,TRBV7-2,TRBD1,16,.
TGTGCCAGCAGCCTACTAGCGGGGGGGGATGAGCAGTTCTTC,CASSLLAGGDEQFF,TRBJ2-1,TRBV6-5,TRBD2,14,.
TGCGCCAGCAGCTTGGCGGGGACAGGGGGGAATGAAAAACTGTTTTTT,CASSLAGTGGNEKLFF,TRBJ1-4,TRBV5-1,TRBD1,16,.
TGTGCCAGCATCACCGGACAGGCGGTTGGCTACACCTTC,CASITGQAVGYTF,TRBJ1-2,TRBV28,TRBD1,13,few
TGCGCCAGCAGCTTAGGGGCTTCTGAAGCTTTCTTT,CASSLGASEAFF,TRBJ1-1,TRBV5-1,.,12,.
TGTGCCAGCAGCCGGACTAGCGGGAGACGTGATGAGCAGTTCTTC,CASSRTSGRRDEQFF,TRBJ2-1,TRBV9,TRBD2,15,.
TGTGCCAGCAGTGAACTCCCCTCCCAGGGGGTGAATGAGCAGTTCTTC,CASSELPSQGVNEQFF,TRBJ2-1,TRBV6-1,TRBD1,16,few
TGTGCCAGCAGCCAAGATGGGGCTCCGATCACTGAAGCTTTCTTT,CASSQDGAPITEAFF,TRBJ1-1,TRBV3-1/TRBV3-2,.,15,.
TGTGCCTGGAGTCCAATCGAGTACGGGCAGTACTTC,CAWSPIEYGQYF,TRBJ2-7,TRBV30,.,12,.
TGTGCCAGTCGACTTGGGGGGGCGAACACTGAAGCTTTCTTT,CASRLGGANTEAFF,TRBJ1-1,TRBV19,.,14,.
TGTGCCAGCAGCTTACAGGGTTTCGAGCAGTACTTC,CASSLQGFEQYF,TRBJ2-7,TRBV5-6,.,12,.
TGTGCCAGCCGGACAGGGGACACTGGAAACACCATATATTTT,CASRTGDTGNTIYF,TRBJ1-3,TRBV6-5,TRBD1,14,.
TGTGCCAGCAGCCCCCGGACAGGCGGCTACACCTTC,CASSPRTGGYTF,TRBJ1-2,TRBV7-2,TRBD1,12,.